This TCR beta chain was documented in a study of T-cell memory formation after mild COVID-19. Across the study: TCR clusters mostly belonged to single donors.

Germline loops: CDR1 KGHDR, CDR2 SFDVKD. Trimming pared 4 bases from V and 8 bases from J, leaving 11 bases between. The CDR3 covers 13 residues. Note on this clonotype: Its antigen remains unidentified.

TCRdb analysed the 5' RACE reads with MiXCR anew, one entry per CDR3 protein. The data contain approximately 210,000 distinct CDR3 sequences, about 16% of them singletons. Broader study findings: Clones from the second wave (peaking day 37) had unconfirmed SARS-CoV-2 specificity.

The genes are TRBV24-1 and TRBJ2-1; D not certain. The TCR comes from an adult woman who had mild COVID-19 (a few samples of this study predate the infection). Cell type and time point are not known. The specimen sequenced was PBMCs or a T cell subset sorted from them (not recorded which). CDR3 in DNA: TGTGCCACCAGTGAGTCGTTCAAGGATGAGCAGTTCTTC. This codes for CATSESFKDEQFF.